This T cell receptor (beta chain) was identified during a study of memory CD4+ T cells and cytomegalovirus serostatus. Looking at the study overall: This sample comes from healthy Belgian adults, eight or nine CMV seropositive, 24 seronegative.

About this clone: Its matching antigen is unknown.

V was trimmed by 8 bases and J by 3 bases, leaving 13 bases between them. There are 14 residues in the CDR3. The germline CDR1 and CDR2 sequences are ENHRY and SYGVKD. Authors' analysis steps: Out-of-frame sequences were removed, leaving roughly 2.1 million distinct TCRbeta sequences. The table came from immunoSEQ multiplex PCR; TCRdb's copy has only in-frame clones and leaves some out. V and J calls and clone size are copied from that table; D and trimming were computed from the DNA. This table has some 40,000 clones, roughly 85% appearing once. Single viable CD3+CD4+CD8-CD45RO+ cells were sorted as the memory CD4+ T cells. Whole-study findings and limits: CMV serostatus prediction reached median AUC approximately 0.96, or 0.89 with US-trained model. CD4+ memory repertoires contained 67 of 164 reported CMV TCRbeta sequences.

This TCR came from an adult in good health and CMV-seropositive. Sequences were obtained from memory CD4+ T cells from blood. The chain carries TRBV10-3 and TRBJ2-2; TRBD2 is a possible D gene (5 bases). CDR3 sequence reads: CAIARNGDTGELFF. CDR3 sequence (DNA): TGTGCCATCGCCAGAAACGGGGACACCGGGGAGCTGTTTTTT.